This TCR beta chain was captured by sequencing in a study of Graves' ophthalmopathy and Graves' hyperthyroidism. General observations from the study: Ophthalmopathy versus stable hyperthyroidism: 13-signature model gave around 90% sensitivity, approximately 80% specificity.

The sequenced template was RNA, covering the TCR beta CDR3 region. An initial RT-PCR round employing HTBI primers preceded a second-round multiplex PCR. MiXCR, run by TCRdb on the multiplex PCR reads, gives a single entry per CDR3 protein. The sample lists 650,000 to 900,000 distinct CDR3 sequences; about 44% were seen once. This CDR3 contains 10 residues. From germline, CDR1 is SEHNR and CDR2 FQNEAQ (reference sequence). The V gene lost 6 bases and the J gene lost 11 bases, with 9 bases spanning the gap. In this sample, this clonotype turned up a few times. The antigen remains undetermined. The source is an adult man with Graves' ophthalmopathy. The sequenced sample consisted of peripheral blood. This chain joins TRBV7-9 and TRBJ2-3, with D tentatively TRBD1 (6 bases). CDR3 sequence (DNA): TGTGCCAGCAGGGACAGAAAGCAGTATTTT. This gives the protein CASRDRKQYF.